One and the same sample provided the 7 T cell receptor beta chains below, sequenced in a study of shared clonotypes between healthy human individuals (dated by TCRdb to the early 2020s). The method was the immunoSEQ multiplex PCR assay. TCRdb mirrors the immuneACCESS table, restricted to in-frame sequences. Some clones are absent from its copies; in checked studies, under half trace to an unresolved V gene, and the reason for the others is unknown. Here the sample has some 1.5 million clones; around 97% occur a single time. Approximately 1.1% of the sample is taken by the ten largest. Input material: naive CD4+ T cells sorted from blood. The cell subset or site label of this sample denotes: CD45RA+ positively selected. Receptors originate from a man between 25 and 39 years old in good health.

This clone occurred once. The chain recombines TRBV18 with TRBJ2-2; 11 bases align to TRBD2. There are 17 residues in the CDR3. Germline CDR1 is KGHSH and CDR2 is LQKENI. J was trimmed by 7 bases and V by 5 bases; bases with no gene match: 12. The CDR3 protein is CASSSENAGTSGGELFF. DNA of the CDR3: TGTGCCAGCTCATCGGAAAACGCCGGGACTAGCGGCGGGGAGCTGTTTTTT.

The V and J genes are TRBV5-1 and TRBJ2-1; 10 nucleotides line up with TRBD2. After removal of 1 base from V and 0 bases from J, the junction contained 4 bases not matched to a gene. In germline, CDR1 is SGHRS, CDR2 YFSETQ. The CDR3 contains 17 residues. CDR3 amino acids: CASSLFVAGGSYNEQFF. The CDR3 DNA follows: TGCGCCAGCAGCTTGTTCGTAGCGGGGGGCTCCTACAATGAGCAGTTCTTC.

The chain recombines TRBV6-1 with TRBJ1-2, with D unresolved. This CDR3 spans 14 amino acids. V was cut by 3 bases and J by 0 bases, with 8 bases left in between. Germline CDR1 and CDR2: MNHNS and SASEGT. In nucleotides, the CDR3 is TGTGCCAGCAGTGAGGGGTTAGCTAACTATGGCTACACCTTC. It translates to CASSEGLANYGYTF.

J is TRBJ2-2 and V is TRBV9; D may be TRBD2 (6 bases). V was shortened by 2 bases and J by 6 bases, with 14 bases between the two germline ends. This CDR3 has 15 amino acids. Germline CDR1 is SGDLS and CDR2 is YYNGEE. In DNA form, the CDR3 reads TGTGCCAGCAGCGTGCTGGAGGGAGGCGCCGGGGAGCTGTTTTTT. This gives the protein CASSVLEGGAGELFF.

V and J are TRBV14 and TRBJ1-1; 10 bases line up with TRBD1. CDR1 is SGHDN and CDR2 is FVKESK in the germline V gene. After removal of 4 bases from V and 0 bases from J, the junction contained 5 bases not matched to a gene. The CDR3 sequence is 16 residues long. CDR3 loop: CASSPDRGTMNTEAFF. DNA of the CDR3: TGTGCCAGCAGCCCGGACAGGGGGACCATGAACACTGAAGCTTTCTTT.

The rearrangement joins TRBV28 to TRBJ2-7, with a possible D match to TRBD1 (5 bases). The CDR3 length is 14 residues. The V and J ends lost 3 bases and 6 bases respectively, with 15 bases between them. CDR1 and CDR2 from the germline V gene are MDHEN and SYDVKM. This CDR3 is CASSFQGGSLEQYF. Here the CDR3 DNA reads TGTGCCAGCAGTTTCCAGGGTGGTTCACTCGAGCAGTACTTC.

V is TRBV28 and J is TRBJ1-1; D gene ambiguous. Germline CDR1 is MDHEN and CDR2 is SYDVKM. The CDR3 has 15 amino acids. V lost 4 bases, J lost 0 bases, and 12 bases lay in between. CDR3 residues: CASSYPRQLNTEAFF. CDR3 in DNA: TGTGCCAGCAGTTATCCTCGGCAGTTGAACACTGAAGCTTTCTTT.